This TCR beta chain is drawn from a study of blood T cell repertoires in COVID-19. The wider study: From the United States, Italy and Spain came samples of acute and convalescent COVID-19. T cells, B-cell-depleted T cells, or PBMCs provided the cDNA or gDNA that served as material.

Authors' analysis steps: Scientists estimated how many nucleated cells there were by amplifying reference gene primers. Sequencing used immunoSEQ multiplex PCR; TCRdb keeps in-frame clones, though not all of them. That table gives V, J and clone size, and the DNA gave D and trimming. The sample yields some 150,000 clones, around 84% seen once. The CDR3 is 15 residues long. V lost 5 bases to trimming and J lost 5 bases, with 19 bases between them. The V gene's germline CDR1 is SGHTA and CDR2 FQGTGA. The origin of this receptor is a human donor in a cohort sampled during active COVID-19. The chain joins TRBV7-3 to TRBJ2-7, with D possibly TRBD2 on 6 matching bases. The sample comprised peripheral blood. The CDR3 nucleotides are TGTGCCAGCAGCCAAGGGTATGGAGGGAGCCACGAGCAGTACTTC. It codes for CASSQGYGGSHEQYF.